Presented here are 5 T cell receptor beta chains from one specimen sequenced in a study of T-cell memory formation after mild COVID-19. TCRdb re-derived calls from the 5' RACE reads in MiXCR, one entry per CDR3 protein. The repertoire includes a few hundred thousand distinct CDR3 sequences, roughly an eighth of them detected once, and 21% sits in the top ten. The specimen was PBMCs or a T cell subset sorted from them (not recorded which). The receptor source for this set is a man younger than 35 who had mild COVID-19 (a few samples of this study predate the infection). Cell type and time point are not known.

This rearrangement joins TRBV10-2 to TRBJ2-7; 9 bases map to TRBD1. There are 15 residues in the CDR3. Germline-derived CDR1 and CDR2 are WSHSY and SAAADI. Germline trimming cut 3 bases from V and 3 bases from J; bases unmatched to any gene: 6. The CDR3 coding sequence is TGCGCCAGCAGTGAAGGGACAGGGTTCGGCTACGAGCAGTACTTC. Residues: CASSEGTGFGYEQYF.

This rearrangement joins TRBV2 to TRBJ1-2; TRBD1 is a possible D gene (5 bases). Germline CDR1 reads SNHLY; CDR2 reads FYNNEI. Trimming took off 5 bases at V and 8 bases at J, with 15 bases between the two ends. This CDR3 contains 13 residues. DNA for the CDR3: TGTGCCAGCAGTCAGGGACCGCGCGGAGGCTACACCTTC. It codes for CASSQGPRGGYTF.

Here the CDR3 reads CASSLYQGGTEAFF. For the CDR3, the DNA is TGTGCCAGCAGCTTATATCAGGGGGGCACTGAAGCTTTCTTT. This chain uses TRBV7-2 with TRBJ1-1; 7 bases line up with TRBD1. CDR3 size: 14 residues. V lost 2 bases, J lost 4 bases, and 4 bases stayed unmatched. CDR1 and CDR2 from the germline V gene are SGHTA and FQGNSA. The full variable domain, rest sourced from reference TRBV7-2 and TRBJ1-1, is GAGVSQSPSNKVTEKGKDVELRCDPISGHTALYWYRQSLGQGLEFLIYFQGNSAPDKSGLPSDRFSAERTGGSVSTLTIQRTQQEDSAVYLCASSLYQGGTEAFFGQGTRLTVV.

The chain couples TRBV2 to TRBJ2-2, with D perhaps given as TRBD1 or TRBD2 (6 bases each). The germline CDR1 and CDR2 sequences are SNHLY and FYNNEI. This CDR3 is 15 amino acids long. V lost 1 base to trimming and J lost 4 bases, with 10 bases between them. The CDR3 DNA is TGTGCCAGCAGTGAAGACGGGGGCCTCACCGGGGAGCTGTTTTTT. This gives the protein CASSEDGGLTGELFF.

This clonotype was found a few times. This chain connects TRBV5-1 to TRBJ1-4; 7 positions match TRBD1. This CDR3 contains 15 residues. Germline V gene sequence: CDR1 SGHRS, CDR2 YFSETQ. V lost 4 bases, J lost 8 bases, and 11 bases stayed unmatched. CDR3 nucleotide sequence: TGCGCCAGCAGCCCGCTGACAGGGATTGAGGAAAAACTGTTTTTT. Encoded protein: CASSPLTGIEEKLFF.